Given below is one T cell receptor (beta chain) in context. This sample was taken from a study of blood T cell repertoires in COVID-19. About the research overall: The United States, Italy and Spain were the sources of the acute and convalescent COVID-19 samples.

The repertoire was sequenced with immunoSEQ multiplex PCR; TCRdb's copy has only in-frame clones and lacks some. The table lists tens of thousands of clones, around 86% of them singletons, with 2.5% to 3.5% in the top ten. The sample comprised peripheral blood. The sequence came from a man in his forties or fifties with active COVID-19.

This chain's CDR3 is CASSGGVGYEQYF. The CDR3, as DNA: TGTGCCAGCTCAGGGGGCGTAGGATACGAGCAGTACTTC. The V gene is TRBV6-5, the J gene TRBJ2-7, with TRBD1 matching over 8 bases. The V segment lost 8 bases and the J segment 4 bases; nucleotides outside the gene matches: 7. The CDR3 contains 13 residues. Germline V gives CDR1 MNHEY, CDR2 SVGAGI.